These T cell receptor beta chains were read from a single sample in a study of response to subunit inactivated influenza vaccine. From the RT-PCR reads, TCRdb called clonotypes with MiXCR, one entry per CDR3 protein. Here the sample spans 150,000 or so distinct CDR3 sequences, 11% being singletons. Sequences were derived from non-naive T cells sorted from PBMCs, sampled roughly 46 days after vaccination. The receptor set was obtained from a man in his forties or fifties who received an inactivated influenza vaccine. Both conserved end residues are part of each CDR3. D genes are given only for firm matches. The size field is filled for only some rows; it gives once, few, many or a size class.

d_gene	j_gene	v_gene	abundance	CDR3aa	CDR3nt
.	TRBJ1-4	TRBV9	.	CASSVAAFGEKLFF	TGTGCCAGCAGCGTAGCGGCTTTCGGCGAAAAACTGTTTTTT
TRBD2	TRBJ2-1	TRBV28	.	CASRPRTLAGSYNEQFF	TGTGCCAGCAGACCCCGAACCCTAGCGGGGTCCTACAATGAGCAGTTCTTC
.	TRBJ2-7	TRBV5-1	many	CASSFQGTYEQYF	TGCGCCAGCAGCTTTCAGGGAACCTACGAGCAGTACTTC
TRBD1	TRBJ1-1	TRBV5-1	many	CASSQGQGGEAFF	TGCGCCAGCAGCCAAGGACAGGGGGGCGAAGCTTTCTTT
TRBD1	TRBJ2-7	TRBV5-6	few	CASSAGGQGFRSSYEQYF	TGTGCCAGCAGCGCTGGGGGACAGGGATTCCGGAGCTCCTACGAGCAGTACTTC
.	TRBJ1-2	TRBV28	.	CASSSPGGLGYTF	TGTGCCAGCAGTTCACCGGGGGGATTAGGCTACACCTTC
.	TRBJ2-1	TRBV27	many	CASSLGNTRTNEQFF	TGTGCCAGCAGTTTGGGGAATACTAGGACGAATGAGCAGTTCTTC
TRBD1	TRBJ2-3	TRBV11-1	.	CASSPTGFSQYF	TGTGCCAGCAGCCCGACAGGGTTCTCGCAGTATTTT
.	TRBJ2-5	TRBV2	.	CASSEVPQETQYF	TGTGCCAGCAGTGAAGTTCCCCAAGAGACCCAGTACTTC
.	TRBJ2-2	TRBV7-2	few	CASSLELGAVGELFF	TGTGCCAGCAGCTTAGAATTGGGGGCGGTCGGGGAGCTGTTTTTT
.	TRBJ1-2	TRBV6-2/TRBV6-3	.	CASRGERDGHGYTF	TGTGCCAGCAGGGGCGAAAGGGACGGACATGGCTACACCTTC
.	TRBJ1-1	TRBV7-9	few	CASSSGRTEAFF	TGTGCCAGCTCCTCCGGGCGCACTGAAGCTTTCTTT
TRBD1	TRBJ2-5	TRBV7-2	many	CASSLGTGGTETQYF	TGTGCCAGCAGCTTAGGGACAGGGGGTACGGAGACCCAGTACTTC
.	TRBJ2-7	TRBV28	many	CASSSPRPTDYEQYF	TGTGCCAGCAGTTCACCCCGCCCGACAGATTACGAGCAGTACTTC
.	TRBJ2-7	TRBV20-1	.	CSARGPGFYEQYF	TGCAGTGCTCGGGGGCCAGGGTTCTACGAGCAGTACTTC
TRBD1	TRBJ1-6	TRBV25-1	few	CASSGDRALHF	TGTGCCAGCAGTGGGGACAGGGCCCTCCACTTT
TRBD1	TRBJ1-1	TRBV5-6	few	CASRGSGQGNTEAFF	TGTGCCAGCAGGGGATCAGGACAGGGGAACACTGAAGCTTTCTTT
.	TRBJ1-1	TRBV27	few	CASRALGLNTEAFF	TGTGCCAGCAGGGCTCTCGGGTTGAACACTGAAGCTTTCTTT
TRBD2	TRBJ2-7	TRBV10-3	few	CAIGGLAEEMGPTYEQYF	TGTGCCATCGGGGGACTAGCGGAGGAGATGGGGCCTACCTACGAGCAGTACTTC
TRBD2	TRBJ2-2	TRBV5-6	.	CASSLYSSGPTGELFF	TGTGCCAGCAGCTTGTATTCTAGCGGGCCCACCGGGGAGCTGTTTTTT
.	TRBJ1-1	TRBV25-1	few	CASSDPGREAFF	TGTGCCAGCAGTGATCCGGGCCGTGAAGCTTTCTTT
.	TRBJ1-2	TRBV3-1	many	CASSPRPGINYGYTF	TGTGCCAGCAGCCCCCGCCCGGGAATTAACTATGGCTACACCTTC
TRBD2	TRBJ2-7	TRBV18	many	CASSLGLAGYEQYF	TGTGCCAGCTCACTGGGACTAGCGGGCTACGAGCAGTACTTC